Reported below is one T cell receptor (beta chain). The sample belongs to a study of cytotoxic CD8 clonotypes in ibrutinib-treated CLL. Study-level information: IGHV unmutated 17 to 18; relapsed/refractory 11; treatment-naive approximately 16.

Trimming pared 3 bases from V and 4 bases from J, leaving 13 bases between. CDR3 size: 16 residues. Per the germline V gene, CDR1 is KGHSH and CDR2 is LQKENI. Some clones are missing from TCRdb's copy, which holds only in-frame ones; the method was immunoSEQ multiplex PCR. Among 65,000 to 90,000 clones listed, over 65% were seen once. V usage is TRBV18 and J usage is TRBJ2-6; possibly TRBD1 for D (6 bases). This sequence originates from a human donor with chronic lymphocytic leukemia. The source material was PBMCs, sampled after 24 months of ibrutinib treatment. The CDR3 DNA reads TGTGCCAGCTCACCCGCGAGGGGGACCGGGGCCAACGTCCTGACTTTC. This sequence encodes CASSPARGTGANVLTF.